The 13 T cell receptor beta chains below come from one sample, sequenced in a study of OX40 agonist ivuxolimab in advanced cancers. This table comes from immunoSEQ multiplex PCR, and its TCRdb copy is limited to in-frame clones, with some not included. Of 61,000 or so clones listed, roughly 84% were seen once; the top ten hold approximately 2%. The sequencing here drew on CD4+ or CD8+ T cells sorted from blood, taken in a trial of the OX40 agonist ivuxolimab. These receptors all come from an adult with an advanced solid tumor such as melanoma, head and neck, liver or kidney cancer.

The CDR3 sequence is CASSFVLQSGYEQYF. CDR3 sequence (DNA): TGTGCCAGCAGCTTCGTCCTACAGTCAGGGTACGAGCAGTACTTC. The genes are TRBV7-2 and TRBJ2-7, with D possibly matching TRBD1 (5 bases). This CDR3 region has 15 residues. Germline V lookup: CDR1 SGHTA, CDR2 FQGNSA. Trimming shortened V by 3 bases and J by 4 bases, and 16 bases separated the two germline ends.

This clone was seen only once. Distinct nucleotide sequences in the sample also encode this CDR3. The rearrangement links TRBV15 to TRBJ2-7; tentative D call: TRBD1 (6 bases). This CDR3 has 15 residues. V was cut by 3 bases and J by 6 bases, with 18 bases left in between. The germline gives CDR1 LNHNV, CDR2 YYDKDF (reference sequence). The chain's CDR3 is CATSRGAPGSGEQYF. The DNA of the CDR3 is TGTGCCACCAGCAGGGGGGCCCCTGGGAGCGGCGAGCAGTACTTC.

Only a few counts were recorded for this clone. This sequence joins TRBV5-4 and TRBJ2-3; 9 bases match TRBD2. Trimming removed 8 bases from V and 3 bases from J; junction bases left unmatched: 16. The CDR3 spans 17 residues. Germline V lookup: CDR1 SGHNT, CDR2 YYREEE (reference sequence). Here the CDR3 reads CASHPLREGRGTDTQYF. DNA for the CDR3: TGTGCCAGTCACCCTCTGCGGGAGGGCCGCGGAACAGATACGCAGTATTTT.

The rearrangement links TRBV28 to TRBJ1-2; D unclear. V was clipped by 7 bases and J by 3 bases, with 12 bases between them. CDR3 size: 13 residues. Germline loops: CDR1 MDHEN, CDR2 SYDVKM. In nucleotides, the CDR3 is TGTGCCAGCACGGTTGAAGGTGACTATGGCTACACCTTC. Encoded protein: CASTVEGDYGYTF.

The rearrangement uses TRBV19 and TRBJ2-5; D remains unclear. The CDR3 totals 11 residues. Germline CDR1 is LNHDA and CDR2 is SQIVND (reference sequence). The ends were cut back, 8 bases at V and 5 bases at J, with 9 bases in the middle. CDR3 loop: CASGETETQYF. The CDR3 coding sequence is TGTGCCAGTGGAGAAACGGAGACCCAGTACTTC. Full variable domain (rest looked up from reference TRBV19 and TRBJ2-5): DGGITQSPKYLFRKEGQNVTLSCEQNLNHDAMYWYRQDPGQGLRLIYYSQIVNDFQKGDIAEGYSVSREKKESFPLTVTSAQKNPTAFYLCASGETETQYFGPGTRLLVL.

This clone is a singleton in its sample. The chain uses TRBV18 and TRBJ2-4, with D perhaps matching TRBD2 (5 bases). The CDR3 has 16 amino acids. CDR1 is KGHSH, CDR2 LQKENI, per germline. V gave up 3 bases and J gave up 4 bases, with 16 bases separating them. The chain's CDR3 is CASSPPLGHHKNIQYF. CDR3 coding DNA: TGTGCCAGCTCACCTCCACTAGGGCATCATAAAAACATTCAGTACTTC. The variable domain in full, with the rest retrieved from reference TRBV18 and TRBJ2-4, is NAGVMQNPRHLVRRRGQEARLRCSPMKGHSHVYWYRQLPEEGLKFMVYLQKENIIDESGMPKERFSAEFPKEGPSILRIQQVVRGDSAAYFCASSPPLGHHKNIQYFGAGTRLSVL.

This chain joins TRBV29-1 and TRBJ2-7; maybe TRBD1 (6 bases). This CDR3 comprises 16 residues. The germline V gene encodes CDR1 SQVTM and CDR2 ANQGSEA. V lost 0 bases, J lost 0 bases, and 15 bases lay in between. CDR3 in amino acids: CSVEDPTGQSSYEQYF. The CDR3 nucleotides are TGCAGCGTTGAAGACCCTACAGGACAGAGCTCCTACGAGCAGTACTTC.

V and J are TRBV27 and TRBJ2-7; 7 bases are shared with TRBD1. V dropped 5 bases and J dropped 2; count of bases not matched to a gene: 9. Germline V gives CDR1 MNHEY, CDR2 SMNVEV (reference sequence). CDR3 length equals 15 residues. The DNA of the CDR3 is TGTGCCAGCAGTGCCTCCGGACAGGCCCCCTACGAGCAGTACTTC. Its translation: CASSASGQAPYEQYF.

The chain joins TRBV7-2 to TRBJ1-2, with D unresolved. The germline V gene encodes CDR1 SGHTA and CDR2 FQGNSA. The germline V and J ends were trimmed by 4 bases and 3 bases, with 9 bases remaining between them. CDR3 length: 13 amino acids. CDR3 nucleotide sequence: TGTGCCAGCAGCTCGGGGAGGGACTATGGCTACACCTTC. The encoded protein is CASSSGRDYGYTF.

The V and J genes are TRBV11-2 and TRBJ1-2; D remains ambiguous. Trimming stripped 1 base from V and 2 bases from J, with 8 bases between. CDR3 length: 14 residues. Germline V CDR1 and CDR2: SGHAT, FQNNGV. The CDR3 bases are TGTGCCAGCAGCTTAGCTGTCGGCAACTATGGCTACACCTTC. Translating gives CASSLAVGNYGYTF.

The V call is TRBV2, the J call TRBJ2-5, with D possibly TRBD2 on 5 matching bases. Germline V gene data show CDR1 as SNHLY and CDR2 as FYNNEI. This CDR3 is 12 amino acids long. The V end was cut by 8 bases, the J end by 4 bases, with 11 bases between. Here the CDR3 reads CASFEGRETQYF. The CDR3 nucleotides are TGTGCCAGCTTTGAGGGTCGAGAGACCCAGTACTTC.

V usage is TRBV7-7 and J usage is TRBJ1-1; D is perhaps TRBD1 (6 bases). The germline V gene encodes CDR1 SSHAT and CDR2 FNYEAQ (reference sequence). V dropped 2 bases and J dropped 5 bases, with 9 bases sitting between them. The CDR3 loop spans 13 amino acids. The CDR3 region has the DNA TGTGCCAGCAGCTTATCAAGGGGGACTGAAGCTTTCTTT. Translated, it gives CASSLSRGTEAFF.

This clone was found once. This chain uses TRBV7-9 with TRBJ2-2; D is unresolved. The germline V gene encodes CDR1 SEHNR and CDR2 FQNEAQ (reference sequence). The CDR3 runs 13 residues. Trimming shortened V by 5 bases and J by 5 bases, and 9 bases separated the two germline ends. CDR3 in amino acids: CASSPHETGELFF. Here the CDR3 DNA reads TGTGCCAGCAGCCCCCACGAAACCGGGGAGCTGTTTTTT.